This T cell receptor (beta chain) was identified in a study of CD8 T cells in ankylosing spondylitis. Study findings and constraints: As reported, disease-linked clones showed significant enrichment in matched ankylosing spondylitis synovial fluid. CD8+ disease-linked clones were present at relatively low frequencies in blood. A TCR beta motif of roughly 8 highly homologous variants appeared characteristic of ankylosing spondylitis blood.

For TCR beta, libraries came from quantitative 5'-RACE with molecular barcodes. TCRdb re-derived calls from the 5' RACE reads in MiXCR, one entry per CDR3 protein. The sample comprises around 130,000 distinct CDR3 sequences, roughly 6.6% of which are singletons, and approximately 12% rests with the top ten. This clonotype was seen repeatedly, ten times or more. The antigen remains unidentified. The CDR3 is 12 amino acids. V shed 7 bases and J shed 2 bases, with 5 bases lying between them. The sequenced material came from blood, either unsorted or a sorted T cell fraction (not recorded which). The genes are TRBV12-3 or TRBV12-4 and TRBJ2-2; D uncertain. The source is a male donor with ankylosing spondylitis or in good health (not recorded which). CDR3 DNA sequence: TGTGCCAGCATCGATAACACCGGGGAGCTGTTTTTT. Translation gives CASIDNTGELFF.